Sequencing of this T cell receptor (beta chain) was carried out in a study of T cell clonotyping in hematopoietic cell transplantation. Study-level findings and limits: Pathologically expanded recipient clonotypes increased progressively from day 30 to day 180 as diversity fell. Cells were unsorted, so CD4 and CD8 contributions were not separated. At the given depth, recipient repertoires were over 95% de novo clonotypes.

Repertoires were generated with immunoSEQ multiplex PCR, while TCRdb's copy carries only in-frame clones and drops some. Of 2,800 or so clones in the sample, 83% were seen once. As concerns this clone: The antigen remains undetermined.

Samples: about 28 days before transplant, then days 30, 100 and 180 after. With 9 bases removed from V and 2 bases from J, the gap between germline ends came to 13 bases. The CDR3 runs to 13 residues. Looked up from germline, CDR1 is ENHRY and CDR2 is SYGVKD. The sequenced sample was PBMCs, obtained 180 days after allogeneic stem cell transplant. V is TRBV10-3 and J is TRBJ2-5, with TRBD2 as a possible D gene (7 bases). This clonotype originated in a female patient between 40 and 50 years old who had an allogeneic stem cell transplant from a related donor, so T cells may come from the graft donor. Some clones in this sample may be carry-over from other donors' samples. The DNA of the CDR3 is TGTGCCATGGCGGGGGCCGGGCAAGAGACCCAGTACTTC. Its protein is CAMAGAGQETQYF.